There are a few counts of the clone carrying this T cell receptor beta chain. Its antigen is still unknown. Produced via immunoSEQ multiplex PCR; TCRdb's table is partial and in-frame only. This table has around 63,000 clones, around 69% appearing once. These data originate in a study of radiotherapy plus CTLA-4 blockade in lung cancer. Broader study findings: In blood, early T cell clone dynamics reportedly predicted response best, together with interferon-beta.

The CDR3 contains 15 residues. Germline trimming cut 4 bases from V and 2 bases from J; bases unmatched to any gene: 8. Germline V CDR1 and CDR2: SGHDT, YYEEEE. The sample was peripheral blood, taken from a patient treated with radiotherapy plus ipilimumab. V and J are TRBV5-6 and TRBJ2-7, with 8 nucleotides matching TRBD2. This sequence originates from a human donor with non-small cell lung cancer whose response to radiotherapy plus ipilimumab could not be evaluated. Some clones in this sample may be carry-over from other donors' samples. CDR3 coding DNA: TGTGCCAGCAGCCCACCGGGAGGGGGTGCCTACGAGCAGTACTTC. This codes for CASSPPGGGAYEQYF.